The 32 T cell receptor beta chains below come from one sample, sequenced in a study of cytomegalovirus exposure and HLA in healthy donors. This PCR relied on a set of 60 Vbeta primers and 13 Jbeta primers. Assay used: immunoSEQ multiplex PCR; TCRdb lists only in-frame clones, some missing. Altogether approximately 160,000 clones are present, 68% being singletons, with the ten largest covering 2.8%. Material: PBMCs. These receptors were obtained from a woman aged 40 to 50 in good health and CMV-seropositive.

The sample holds one count of this clone. The rearrangement links TRBV5-6 to TRBJ1-4; 8 positions agree with TRBD1. The germline gives CDR1 SGHDT, CDR2 YYEEEE. V was pared by 1 base and J by 6 bases, with 8 bases of the junction left unmatched. The length of the CDR3 is 16 residues. The CDR3 is CASSLSLQGGDEKLFF. The CDR3 DNA sequence: TGTGCCAGCAGCTTGTCACTACAGGGGGGGGATGAAAAACTGTTTTTT. The variable domain in full, with the rest retrieved from reference TRBV5-6 and TRBJ1-4, is DAGVTQSPTHLIKTRGQQVTLRCSPKSGHDTVSWYQQALGQGPQFIFQYYEEEERQRGNFPDRFSGHQFPNYSSELNVNALLLGDSALYLCASSLSLQGGDEKLFFGSGTQLSVL.

This clone occurred once. This sequence joins TRBV5-1 and TRBJ2-7; 11 bases fit TRBD1. V was clipped by 4 bases and J by 5 bases; unmatched bases: 5. The CDR3 extends over 14 amino acids. Germline CDR1 SGHRS, CDR2 YFSETQ. The CDR3 DNA reads as TGCGCCAGCAGCCCGGGACAGGGGGACGACGAGCAGTACTTC. Protein: CASSPGQGDDEQYF.

The J gene is TRBJ1-1, the V gene TRBV14; D is ambiguous. V shed 0 bases and J shed 11 bases, with 10 bases lying between them. This CDR3 comprises 12 residues. Germline V gene lookup returns CDR1 SGHDN and CDR2 FVKESK. The CDR3 bases are TGTGCCAGCAGCCAAGATACGGGGTTGGCTTTCTTT. This sequence encodes CASSQDTGLAFF.

The V gene is TRBV7-2, the J gene TRBJ1-5; 11 positions match TRBD1. CDR3 length: 13 residues. The V and J ends lost 4 bases and 7 bases, in that order; junction bases with no gene match: 0. Germline V CDR1 and CDR2: SGHTA, FQGNSA. CDR3 loop: CASSWDRGQPQHF. DNA of the CDR3: TGTGCCAGCAGCTGGGACAGGGGGCAGCCCCAGCATTTT. Filled out from reference TRBV7-2 and TRBJ1-5, the complete variable domain reads GAGVSQSPSNKVTEKGKDVELRCDPISGHTALYWYRQSLGQGLEFLIYFQGNSAPDKSGLPSDRFSAERTGGSVSTLTIQRTQQEDSAVYLCASSWDRGQPQHFGDGTRLSIL.

The J gene is TRBJ2-3, the V gene TRBV6-5, with D possibly being TRBD2 (6 bases). Trimming shortened V by 9 bases and J by 2 bases, and 18 bases separated the two germline ends. Per germline, CDR1 MNHEY and CDR2 SVGAGI. The length of the CDR3 is 15 residues. The CDR3 loop is CARKETGLVTDTQYF. The CDR3 coding sequence is TGTGCCAGAAAGGAAACGGGACTGGTCACAGATACGCAGTATTTT.

This clone occurred a few times. The gene calls are TRBV19 and TRBJ2-5; the match to TRBD1 covers 8 bases. This CDR3 has 16 amino acids. Germline CDR1 and CDR2: LNHDA and SQIVND (reference sequence). V shed 3 bases and J 4 bases; nucleotides not matched to a gene: 10. CDR3 sequence: CASSIEVAGGVETQYF. Here the CDR3 DNA reads TGTGCCAGTAGTATTGAGGTGGCAGGGGGCGTAGAGACCCAGTACTTC.

The chain combines TRBV9 with TRBJ2-3; maybe TRBD2 (7 bases). CDR1 SGDLS and CDR2 YYNGEE come from the germline V gene. V dropped 5 bases and J dropped 0 bases, with 10 bases sitting between them. The CDR3 is 14 amino acids. The CDR3 region is CASRRGGSTDTQYF. The CDR3 DNA is TGTGCCAGCAGGAGGGGGGGAAGCACAGATACGCAGTATTTT.

This clone was counted between two and nine times. V and J are TRBV4-3 and TRBJ2-7; D is unresolved. The length of the CDR3 is 13 residues. The V end lost 1 base, the J end lost 6 bases, and 10 bases lay between the germline ends. Germline CDR1 LGHNA, CDR2 YSLEER. The CDR3 is CASSQVAQSEQYF. The CDR3 bases are TGCGCCAGCAGCCAAGTGGCCCAATCCGAGCAGTACTTC.

This clone was found many times. The chain combines TRBV15 with TRBJ2-6, with D perhaps matching TRBD1 (6 bases). Per the germline V gene, CDR1 is LNHNV and CDR2 is YYDKDF (reference sequence). Trimming shortened V by 3 bases and J by 4 bases, and 16 bases separated the two germline ends. CDR3 length: 17 amino acids. In DNA form, the CDR3 reads TGTGCCACCAGCAGGGGGGCCGCTTTTTCAGGGGCCAACGTCCTGACTTTC. Translating it yields CATSRGAAFSGANVLTF.

This rearrangement joins TRBV5-1 to TRBJ2-1, with a tentative D call TRBD2 (5 bases). Trimming cost V 1 base and J 5 bases, with 25 bases left between them. CDR1 is SGHRS and CDR2 is YFSETQ in the germline V gene. The CDR3 is 19 residues long. The CDR3 nucleotides are TGCGCCAGCAGCTTGAGGGTAAGGCGGCCTCTACGGGGTGACAATGAGCAGTTCTTC. Translation: CASSLRVRRPLRGDNEQFF.

The V and J genes are TRBV10-3 and TRBJ1-2; no definite D call. Deletions cut 1 base from V and 2 bases from J, with 11 bases between. The CDR3 totals 15 residues. Looked up from germline, CDR1 is ENHRY and CDR2 is SYGVKD. As DNA, the CDR3 is TGTGCCATCAGTGAGTATCGAGGGTCCAACTATGGCTACACCTTC. Its protein is CAISEYRGSNYGYTF.

The chain has TRBV4-3 and TRBJ2-7; 8 bases map to TRBD2. V lost 0 bases, J lost 3 bases, and 7 bases stayed unmatched. This CDR3 is 16 amino acids long. Germline V lookup: CDR1 LGHNA, CDR2 YSLEER. The CDR3 protein is CASSQDLGTSGYEQYF. The CDR3 DNA reads as TGCGCCAGCAGCCAAGATCTAGGGACTAGTGGCTACGAGCAGTACTTC.

Remarks on this clone: The junction departs from germline at one end; a sequencing error may be responsible. Other nucleotide sequences in the sample specify the same CDR3. V usage is TRBV5-1 and J usage is TRBJ2-2; TRBD2 aligns across 8 bases. Germline CDR1 reads SGHRS; CDR2 reads YFSETQ. This CDR3 region has 15 residues. Here the CDR3 DNA reads TGTGCCAGCAGCTTGGGACTAGGTATAACCGGGGAGCTGTTTTTT. Translated, it gives CASSLGLGITGELFF.

This chain joins TRBV7-6 and TRBJ2-3, with D maybe TRBD2 (5 bases). The CDR3 extends over 14 amino acids. The V and J ends lost 4 bases and 4 bases respectively, with 12 bases between them. CDR1 is SGHVS and CDR2 is FNYEAQ in the germline V gene. CDR3 nucleotides: TGTGCCAGCAGCTACGCCCTAGCTGCAGATACGCAGTATTTT. The encoded protein is CASSYALAADTQYF.

The J gene is TRBJ2-3, the V gene TRBV29-1; a possible D gene is TRBD2 (6 bases). V was shortened by 6 bases and J by 2 bases, with 12 bases between the two germline ends. CDR3 length: 13 residues. The V gene's germline CDR1 is SQVTM and CDR2 ANQGSEA. CDR3 DNA sequence: TGCAGCGTGGTGGGGACTTACACAGATACGCAGTATTTT. Amino acids: CSVVGTYTDTQYF.

V is TRBV19 and J is TRBJ1-2, with D possibly matching TRBD1 (6 bases). This CDR3 has 14 residues. The germline V and J ends were trimmed by 4 bases and 2 bases, with 11 bases remaining between them. Looked up from germline, CDR1 is LNHDA and CDR2 is SQIVND (reference sequence). Here the CDR3 DNA reads TGTGCCAGTAGTAAAGGGACACCAAACTATGGCTACACCTTC. Its translation is CASSKGTPNYGYTF.

This clone has only a few counts. The rearrangement uses TRBV28 and TRBJ2-6, with D maybe TRBD1 (5 bases). Germline loops: CDR1 MDHEN, CDR2 SYDVKM. Trimming cost V 6 bases and J 0 bases, with 9 bases left between them. This CDR3 contains 15 residues. The CDR3 loop reads CASSLDSSGANVLTF. DNA for the CDR3: TGTGCCAGCAGCCTCGACAGCTCTGGGGCCAACGTCCTGACTTTC.

This clone was detected a few times. V gene TRBV15 combines with J gene TRBJ2-3; D gene unclear. CDR1 and CDR2 (germline): LNHNV, YYDKDF (reference sequence). The germline V and J ends were trimmed by 0 bases and 2 bases, with 9 bases remaining between them. CDR3 length: 15 residues. The CDR3 region is CATSRDTDPTDTQYF. The CDR3 DNA follows: TGTGCCACCAGCAGAGATACAGATCCCACAGATACGCAGTATTTT.

The count of this clone is one. The chain has TRBV4-3 and TRBJ2-1, with 9 nucleotides matching TRBD2. This CDR3 is built from 16 residues. Germline V gene lookup returns CDR1 LGHNA and CDR2 YSLEER. Germline trimming cut 1 base from V and 5 bases from J; bases unmatched to any gene: 6. This CDR3 reads CASSQVGSGGDNEQFF. In DNA form, the CDR3 reads TGCGCCAGCAGCCAAGTGGGTAGCGGGGGAGACAATGAGCAGTTCTTC.

This chain joins TRBV18 and TRBJ1-3, with a weak D call TRBD1 (5 bases). Germline CDR1 is KGHSH and CDR2 is LQKENI. The CDR3 is 15 amino acids. V dropped 1 base and J dropped 4 bases, with 11 bases sitting between them. Written as DNA, the CDR3 is TGTGCCAGCTCACCACTACGCGGGGCCGGAAACACCATATATTTT. The encoded protein is CASSPLRGAGNTIYF.

The gene calls are TRBV29-1 and TRBJ2-1; D perhaps matches TRBD1 (6 bases). This CDR3 contains 13 residues. Germline V gene sequence: CDR1 SQVTM, CDR2 ANQGSEA. V lost 1 base, J lost 6 bases, and 10 bases lay in between. Here the CDR3 reads CSVEVTGLNEQFF. As DNA, the CDR3 is TGCAGCGTTGAAGTCACAGGGCTCAATGAGCAGTTCTTC.

The chain couples TRBV19 to TRBJ2-3, with TRBD1 matching over 10 bases. This CDR3 is 15 amino acids long. The V gene's germline CDR1 is LNHDA and CDR2 SQIVND (reference sequence). Trimming cost V 4 bases and J 7 bases; bases outside gene matches: 8. The DNA for the CDR3 is TGTGCCAGTAGTACCGGGACAGGGGTCACGAATACGCAGTATTTT. Translating it yields CASSTGTGVTNTQYF.

This chain uses TRBV5-4 with TRBJ2-5, with D perhaps TRBD1 (6 bases). Trimming shortened V by 0 bases and J by 2 bases, and 14 bases separated the two germline ends. Germline V lookup: CDR1 SGHNT, CDR2 YYREEE (reference sequence). The CDR3 has 16 residues. The chain's CDR3 is CASSLGRTGPQETQYF. The CDR3 DNA is TGTGCCAGCAGCTTGGGGCGTACAGGGCCGCAAGAGACCCAGTACTTC. The full variable domain, in which reference TRBV5-4 and TRBJ2-5 provide the parts outside the CDR3, is ETGVTQSPTHLIKTRGQQVTLRCSSQSGHNTVSWYQQALGQGPQFIFQYYREEENGRGNFPPRFSGLQFPNYSSELNVNALELDDSALYLCASSLGRTGPQETQYFGPGTRLLVL.

The rearrangement links TRBV4-3 to TRBJ1-1; 7 bases line up with TRBD1. Germline trimming cut 7 bases from V and 4 bases from J; bases unmatched to any gene: 9. Germline lookup yields CDR1 LGHNA and CDR2 YSLEER. The CDR3 is made up of 14 amino acids. This CDR3 is CASTRDSGATEAFF. The CDR3 region has the DNA TGCGCCAGCACCCGGGACAGCGGCGCCACTGAAGCTTTCTTT.

This clone came up a few times. The rearrangement links TRBV4-3 to TRBJ2-3; 10 nucleotides align to TRBD2. V shed 0 bases, J shed 10 bases, and the junction held 7 bases outside the gene matches. The CDR3 contains 15 residues. Germline CDR1 LGHNA, CDR2 YSLEER. The CDR3 bases are TGCGCCAGCAGCCAAGAGGGAAGCGGGAGGGCCTCGCAGTATTTT. Protein sequence: CASSQEGSGRASQYF.

The chain has TRBV4-3 and TRBJ2-4; 11 bases are shared with TRBD2. The CDR3 length is 15 residues. The germline V gene has CDR1 LGHNA and CDR2 YSLEER. V lost 3 bases to trimming and J lost 6 bases; unmatched junction nucleotides: 4. In DNA form, the CDR3 reads TGCGCCAGCAGCCAGGGTACTAGCGGGAGAAACATTCAGTACTTC. Translated, it gives CASSQGTSGRNIQYF.

Of note for this clone: Other DNA sequences in the sample encode the same CDR3. The chain combines TRBV5-1 with TRBJ2-7, with D unclear. Germline lookup yields CDR1 SGHRS and CDR2 YFSETQ. Trimming pared 0 bases from V and 2 bases from J, leaving 6 bases between. There are 13 residues in the CDR3. The CDR3 nucleotides are TGCGCCAGCAGCTTGGACAGAGCCTACGAGCAGTACTTC. This encodes CASSLDRAYEQYF.

The V gene is TRBV6-5, the J gene TRBJ1-3, with 7 bases fitting TRBD1. The germline CDR1 and CDR2 sequences are MNHEY and SVGAGI. Trimming took 0 bases from V and 2 from J; bases not matched to a gene: 4. This CDR3 spans 16 amino acids. The CDR3, as DNA: TGTGCCAGCAGTTACTCGAGAGGGGGCCCTGGAAACACCATATATTTT. As protein: CASSYSRGGPGNTIYF.

The rearrangement uses TRBV2 and TRBJ2-3; 9 bases are shared with TRBD1. Germline CDR1 SNHLY, CDR2 FYNNEI. V dropped 4 bases and J dropped 2; count of bases not matched to a gene: 4. CDR3 length: 15 amino acids. In DNA, the CDR3 is TGTGCCAGCAGTGGTCGGACAGGGGACACAGATACGCAGTATTTT. Its translation: CASSGRTGDTDTQYF.

In this sample, this clone turned up a few times. The J gene is TRBJ2-7, the V gene TRBV6-5, with D perhaps matching TRBD1 (5 bases). Trimming took off 6 bases at V and 0 bases at J, with 12 bases between the two ends. CDR3 length equals 14 residues. Germline-derived CDR1 and CDR2 are MNHEY and SVGAGI. For the CDR3, the DNA is TGTGCCAGCAGGAAAACAGGTTACTCCTACGAGCAGTACTTC. Its protein product is CASRKTGYSYEQYF.

Remarks on this clone: Other nucleotide sequences from this sample produce the same CDR3. The chain combines TRBV6-4 with TRBJ2-3; TRBD2 aligns across 7 bases. The CDR3 consists of 16 residues. Germline assignment: CDR1 MRHNA and CDR2 SNTAGT. V was clipped by 5 bases and J by 2 bases; unmatched bases: 10. CDR3 sequence: CASSSTWGTNTDTQYF. In DNA, the CDR3 is TGTGCCAGCAGTTCGACGTGGGGGACTAACACAGATACGCAGTATTTT.

In DNA form, the CDR3 reads TGTGCCAGCAGGGGGACAGGGTATGGCTACACCTTC. The encoded protein is CASRGTGYGYTF. The chain couples TRBV27 to TRBJ1-2; 9 bases are a match to TRBD1. Per the germline V gene, CDR1 is MNHEY and CDR2 is SMNVEV (reference sequence). This CDR3 has 12 amino acids. Trimming removed 6 bases from V and 5 bases from J; junction bases left unmatched: 1.